The rows below give T cell receptor beta chains drawn from one sample of a study of T-cell memory formation after mild COVID-19. TCRdb itself ran the 5' RACE reads through MiXCR, one entry per CDR3 protein. The table shows approximately 190,000 distinct CDR3 sequences, with 15% to 20% occurring only once. The specimen sequenced was PBMCs or a T cell subset sorted from them (not recorded which). Every receptor here comes from an adult woman who had mild COVID-19 (a few samples of this study predate the infection). Cell type and time point are not known. Both conserved end residues are trimmed from each CDR3.

j_gene | v_gene | CDR3aa
TRBJ1-1 | TRBV4-2 | ASSQDSYRGMNTEAF
TRBJ2-3 | TRBV3-1 | ASSQDPQGSDTQY
TRBJ1-2 | TRBV7-2 | ASSSPRDRGYGYT
TRBJ2-1 | TRBV5-4 | ASSLSRGANEQF
TRBJ2-2 | TRBV6-1 | ASRSPASGGPNTGELF
TRBJ1-6 | TRBV7-9 | ASSLASGNSPLH
TRBJ2-7 | TRBV5-1 | ASSLGTLSYEQY
TRBJ2-5 | TRBV6-6 | ASSYWGLAGGSSFQETQY
TRBJ2-1 | TRBV4-3 | ASSPTGLAGGNEQF
TRBJ2-7 | TRBV4-1 | ASSQEGYEQY
TRBJ2-3 | TRBV15 | ATSRDRNTDTQY
TRBJ2-5 | TRBV7-3 | ASSQDRRETQY
TRBJ2-3 | TRBV7-2 | ASRLDTDTQY
TRBJ1-5 | TRBV18 | ASSPGFLQPQH
TRBJ2-1 | TRBV7-9 | ASSQSGSSYNEQF
TRBJ2-5 | TRBV6-6 | ASSYPQETQY
TRBJ1-3 | TRBV29-1 | SVSAGAGNTIY
TRBJ2-4 | TRBV9 | ASSADYVGTGKNIQY
TRBJ1-5 | TRBV5-5 | ASSWIGNSNQPQH
TRBJ1-1 | TRBV18 | ASSPTTGITEAF
TRBJ2-5 | TRBV29-1 | SASTQGGRNIQY
TRBJ2-6 | TRBV12-3/TRBV12-4 | ASTFRAGSGANVLT
TRBJ2-5 | TRBV12-3/TRBV12-4 | ASSFIGGAQY
TRBJ2-3 | TRBV6-6 | ASSFGASTDTQY
TRBJ2-1 | TRBV27 | ASTPGLAGVYEQF
TRBJ1-1 | TRBV18 | ASSPLLRGQSMNTEAF
TRBJ2-4 | TRBV6-1 | ASSELRTQY
TRBJ2-1 | TRBV2 | ASRTSGRANEQF
TRBJ1-5 | TRBV12-3/TRBV12-4 | ASSFLSNQPQH
TRBJ1-1 | TRBV9 | ASSPHPTVNTEAF
TRBJ1-5 | TRBV24-1 | ATSPQGPSNQPQH
TRBJ1-1 | TRBV29-1 | SVEDPGVTEAF
TRBJ1-4 | TRBV29-1 | SAQDLTGGKLF
TRBJ1-1 | TRBV4-1 | ASSQVQGMNTEAF
TRBJ1-1 | TRBV6-5 | ASSNGQGRGTEAF
TRBJ1-1 | TRBV30 | AWRVTQGQAF
TRBJ1-5 | TRBV27 | ASSLVGEPQH
TRBJ2-2 | TRBV10-2 | ASSDLGRGTNTGELF
TRBJ1-1 | TRBV3-1 | ASSLGQEMNTEAF
TRBJ1-1 | TRBV4-1 | ASSRVHGNTEAF
TRBJ1-1 | TRBV7-9 | ASSEGGGATEAF
TRBJ1-2 | TRBV12-3/TRBV12-4 | ASSWQTGGYDYT